These 18 T cell receptor beta chains came from one sample sequenced in a study of CD8 T cells in ankylosing spondylitis. Using its own MiXCR run on the 5' RACE reads, TCRdb lists one record per CDR3 protein. The sample carries more than 150,000 distinct CDR3 sequences, roughly 13% recorded once. Sequencing used blood, either unsorted or a sorted T cell fraction (not recorded which). The receptors here all came from a male donor with ankylosing spondylitis or in good health (not recorded which).

The chain has TRBV5-1 and TRBJ1-2, with a tentative D call TRBD1 (6 bases). Germline-derived CDR1 and CDR2 are SGHRS and YFSETQ. The CDR3 is 21 amino acids. Trimming removed 1 base at V and 0 bases at J, with 28 bases between. CDR3 sequence (DNA): TGCGCCAGCAGCTTGAGGCAGGGGTCCCTAATAGGACCCCTAGCTAACTATGGCTACACCTTC. It codes for CASSLRQGSLIGPLANYGYTF.

In its sample, this clonotype was seen a few times. This chain links TRBV12-3 or TRBV12-4 with TRBJ2-1; tentatively, D is TRBD2 (7 bases). CDR3 length equals 13 residues. The V and J ends lost 5 bases and 5 bases respectively, with 10 bases between them. The CDR3 region is CASSHGGHNEQFF. CDR3 coding DNA: TGTGCCAGCAGTCACGGGGGGCACAATGAGCAGTTCTTC.

This clonotype has just a few counts. The chain is built from TRBV7-9 and TRBJ2-1; D unresolved. The CDR3 has 14 residues. Germline loops: CDR1 SEHNR, CDR2 FQNEAQ (reference sequence). Trimming removed 4 bases at V and 5 bases at J, with 12 bases between. The chain's CDR3 is CASSSTKRNNEQFF. In nucleotides, the CDR3 is TGTGCCAGCAGCTCCACCAAGCGAAACAATGAGCAGTTCTTC. The complete variable domain, with remaining parts taken from reference TRBV7-9 and TRBJ2-1, reads DTGVSQNPRHKITKRGQNVTFRCDPISEHNRLYWYRQTLGQGPEFLTYFQNEAQLEKSRLLSDRFSAERPKGSFSTLEIQRTEQGDSAMYLCASSSTKRNNEQFFGPGTRLTVL.

The chain employs TRBV4-1 and TRBJ2-7, with a possible D match to TRBD1 (7 bases). V lost 1 base and J 6 bases, leaving 10 bases between the germline ends. CDR1 is MGHRA and CDR2 is YSYEKL in the germline V gene. This CDR3 is 13 amino acids long. Here the CDR3 DNA reads TGCGCCAGCAGCCAAGTGCAGGGGGGCGAGCAGTACTTC. It specifies CASSQVQGGEQYF.

The sample holds many counts of this clonotype. V is TRBV27 and J is TRBJ2-3; 14 positions match TRBD2. The germline V gene encodes CDR1 MNHEY and CDR2 SMNVEV (reference sequence). The CDR3 loop spans 21 amino acids. The junction had 20 bases not matched to a gene; V was cut back by 5 bases and J by 4 bases. CDR3 amino acids: CASSPLTSGGAGREASDTQYF. For the CDR3, the DNA is TGTGCCAGCAGTCCACTGACTAGCGGGGGGGCTGGAAGGGAGGCGTCAGATACGCAGTATTTT.

For the CDR3, the DNA is TGTGCCTGGAGTAAGACAGGTAATTCCTACGAGCAGTACTTC. It is translated as CAWSKTGNSYEQYF. V and J are TRBV30 and TRBJ2-7, with D perhaps TRBD1 (6 bases). The CDR3 totals 14 residues. The V end lost 2 bases, the J end lost 1 base, and 12 bases lay between the germline ends. Germline V lookup: CDR1 GTSNPN, CDR2 SVGIG (reference sequence).

In its sample, this clonotype was seen many times. The CDR3, as DNA: TGCGCCAGCAGCCTAGACAGTAGCTCCTACGAGCAGTACTTC. It is translated as CASSLDSSSYEQYF. The rearrangement links TRBV5-1 to TRBJ2-7; D possibly corresponds to TRBD1 (5 bases). Trimming shortened V by 4 bases and J by 0 bases, and 11 bases separated the two germline ends. The germline V gene encodes CDR1 SGHRS and CDR2 YFSETQ. There are 14 residues in the CDR3.

The V gene is TRBV5-5, the J gene TRBJ1-2; D uncertain. Trimming stripped 1 base from V and 6 bases from J, with 10 bases between. There are 13 residues in the CDR3. The V gene's germline CDR1 is SGHKS and CDR2 YYEKEE (reference sequence). The CDR3 bases are TGTGCCAGCAGCTTGCGGGATTACGATGGCTACACCTTC. It specifies CASSLRDYDGYTF.

As regards this clonotype: A read error may produce the germline difference seen at one junction end. The chain combines TRBV20-1 with TRBJ2-1, with D possibly TRBD1 on 6 matching bases. The CDR3 loop spans 13 amino acids. Germline-derived CDR1 and CDR2 are DFQATT and SNEGSKA (reference sequence). The CDR3 protein is CSARDPDSRGSIF. The DNA of the CDR3 is TGCAGTGCTAGAGATCCCGATTCAAGGGGGAGTATCTTC.

This clonotype was seen at least ten times. The CDR3 bases are TGTGCCAGCAGTGAGGCCAGGGCGGGGTACAATGAGCAGTTCTTC. It yields the protein CASSEARAGYNEQFF. This chain uses TRBV2 with TRBJ2-1; tentatively, D is TRBD2 (6 bases). Germline assignment: CDR1 SNHLY and CDR2 FYNNEI. There are 15 residues in the CDR3. The V end was cut by 3 bases, the J end by 4 bases, with 13 bases between.

This chain joins TRBV6-5 and TRBJ2-2; no firm D call. CDR3 length equals 13 residues. V lost 2 bases and J lost 6, with 7 bases in between. Germline V CDR1 and CDR2: MNHEY, SVGAGI. In DNA, the CDR3 is TGTGCCAGCAGTTACCGGCCTGCCGGGGAGCTGTTTTTT. Translation: CASSYRPAGELFF.

The gene calls are TRBV9 and TRBJ2-7; possibly TRBD1 or TRBD2 for D (5 bases each). This CDR3 region has 13 residues. Germline CDR1 and CDR2: SGDLS and YYNGEE. The V and J ends lost 7 bases and 3 bases respectively, with 14 bases between them. The CDR3 region has the DNA TGTGCCAGCTCACCGGGACCTTACTACGAGCAGTACTTC. It encodes CASSPGPYYEQYF.

At least ten counts were recorded for this clonotype. The rearrangement links TRBV6-1 to TRBJ2-5; maybe TRBD2 (5 bases). V shed 0 bases and J shed 3 bases, with 5 bases lying between them. The CDR3 has 13 amino acids. CDR1 and CDR2 from the germline V gene are MNHNS and SASEGT. The chain's CDR3 is CASSEAEEETQYF. The CDR3 DNA sequence: TGTGCCAGCAGTGAAGCGGAGGAAGAGACCCAGTACTTC.

This clonotype was detected only a few times. The chain couples TRBV10-2 to TRBJ2-1; TRBD1 aligns across 7 bases. V lost 3 bases, J lost 10 bases, and 12 bases stayed unmatched. The length of the CDR3 is 15 residues. CDR1 and CDR2 (germline): WSHSY, SAAADI. DNA for the CDR3: TGCGCCAGCAGTGAAGCGACAGGGCCGGTACGGGAGCAGTTCTTC. Amino acid sequence: CASSEATGPVREQFF.

The rearrangement joins TRBV29-1 to TRBJ2-1; the D is unclear. Trimming left V 0 bases short and J 9 bases short, with 15 bases between. CDR1 and CDR2 (germline): SQVTM, ANQGSEA. The CDR3 covers 14 residues. The CDR3 DNA is TGCAGCGTTGAAGATCTCGTGCCGTCGGGTGAGCAGTTCTTC. Protein product: CSVEDLVPSGEQFF.

This clonotype occurred many times. This chain links TRBV4-1 with TRBJ2-1, with 10 bases matching TRBD1. The germline gives CDR1 MGHRA, CDR2 YSYEKL. With 4 bases clipped from V and 4 bases from J, the junction kept 4 bases outside the gene matches. The CDR3 has 15 amino acids. Here the CDR3 reads CASSPEGQGYNEQFF. In DNA form, the CDR3 reads TGCGCCAGCAGCCCCGAGGGACAGGGGTACAATGAGCAGTTCTTC.

This chain connects TRBV5-1 to TRBJ2-5; TRBD2 agrees at 14 bases. The CDR3 contains 18 residues. From germline, CDR1 is SGHRS and CDR2 YFSETQ. V was clipped by 3 bases and J by 5 bases; unmatched bases: 12. The CDR3 loop is CASSSRLAGGGSGETQYF. The DNA of the CDR3 is TGCGCCAGCAGCTCCCGACTAGCGGGAGGGGGATCCGGGGAGACCCAGTACTTC.

V gene TRBV19 combines with J gene TRBJ1-6; 7 bases fit TRBD1. V dropped 5 bases and J dropped 7; count of bases not matched to a gene: 5. CDR3 length equals 14 residues. Germline lookup yields CDR1 LNHDA and CDR2 SQIVND (reference sequence). CDR3 DNA sequence: TGTGCCAGTAGTTCCTCAGGGGGAAATTCACCCCTCCACTTT. Translated, it gives CASSSSGGNSPLHF.